What follows are 30 T cell receptor beta chains derived from one specimen sequenced in a study of cytomegalovirus exposure and HLA in healthy donors. The table came from immunoSEQ multiplex PCR; TCRdb's copy has only in-frame clones and leaves some out. Found here are about 130,000 clones, about 88% of them singletons; the top ten hold about 1.4%. The sequenced sample was PBMCs. The receptors originated from a man between 25 and 39 years old in good health and CMV-seronegative.

The chain is built from TRBV5-5 and TRBJ2-7; TRBD2 is a possible D gene (6 bases). V dropped 0 bases and J dropped 1 base, with 14 bases sitting between them. The CDR3 consists of 16 residues. The germline V gene has CDR1 SGHKS and CDR2 YYEKEE (reference sequence). For the CDR3, the DNA is TGTGCCAGCAGCTTGGTGGGCGGGGTAGGTTCCTACGAGCAGTACTTC. It encodes CASSLVGGVGSYEQYF.

This chain connects TRBV7-9 to TRBJ2-5; D is ambiguous. Germline V gene data show CDR1 as SEHNR and CDR2 as FQNEAQ (reference sequence). CDR3 length: 15 amino acids. The ends were cut back, 5 bases at V and 5 bases at J, with 18 bases in the middle. CDR3 loop: CASSHSSSSVETQYF. CDR3 DNA: TGTGCCAGCAGCCACTCTAGTAGCTCTGTGGAGACCCAGTACTTC. Filled out from reference TRBV7-9 and TRBJ2-5, the complete variable domain reads DTGVSQNPRHKITKRGQNVTFRCDPISEHNRLYWYRQTLGQGPEFLTYFQNEAQLEKSRLLSDRFSAERPKGSFSTLEIQRTEQGDSAMYLCASSHSSSSVETQYFGPGTRLLVL.

V is TRBV30 and J is TRBJ2-2; a possible D gene is TRBD2 (5 bases). The germline CDR1 and CDR2 sequences are GTSNPN and SVGIG (reference sequence). The V and J ends lost 5 bases and 3 bases respectively, with 13 bases between them. The CDR3 sequence is 14 residues long. The CDR3, as DNA: TGTGCCTGGGGTGGCGGGTGGGACACCGGGGAGCTGTTTTTT. It is translated as CAWGGGWDTGELFF.

V usage is TRBV5-4 and J usage is TRBJ2-1, with D perhaps assigned TRBD1 or TRBD2 (6 bases each). V was cut by 4 bases and J by 1 base, with 18 bases left in between. Germline loops: CDR1 SGHNT, CDR2 YYREEE (reference sequence). The CDR3 extends over 17 amino acids. DNA of the CDR3: TGTGCCAGCAGCCTGGGGGGCGGGGACGTTTCCTACAATGAGCAGTTCTTC. Amino acids: CASSLGGGDVSYNEQFF.

This chain connects TRBV27 to TRBJ1-1; D is unresolved. This CDR3 comprises 17 residues. Between the trimmed V and J ends, which lost 5 bases and 1 base, there was a span of 20 bases. Looked up from germline, CDR1 is MNHEY and CDR2 is SMNVEV (reference sequence). CDR3 amino acids: CASSPKTPLTPNTEAFF. Written as DNA, the CDR3 is TGTGCCAGCAGTCCAAAAACCCCCCTGACACCGAACACTGAAGCTTTCTTT.

The V and J genes are TRBV10-3 and TRBJ1-3; 7 bases fit TRBD1. Germline CDR1 and CDR2: ENHRY and SYGVKD. V lost 1 base and J lost 2; bases outside the gene matches: 11. This CDR3 region has 18 residues. The CDR3, as DNA: TGTGCCATCAGTGAGTTAGGAGGGGGCGACGCTGCTGGAAACACCATATATTTT. It specifies CAISELGGGDAAGNTIYF.

The CDR3 bases are TGTGCCAGCAGTGGGGGGGACAGGGTGGAAAGCTCCTATAATTCACCCCTCCACTTT. The encoded protein is CASSGGDRVESSYNSPLHF. V usage is TRBV6-1 and J usage is TRBJ1-6; 9 bases line up with TRBD1. CDR1 MNHNS and CDR2 SASEGT come from the germline V gene. V lost 4 bases, J lost 0 bases, and 10 bases stayed unmatched. This CDR3 has 19 amino acids.

The chain couples TRBV10-2 to TRBJ1-2; possibly TRBD1 for D (6 bases). Germline values: CDR1 WSHSY, CDR2 SAAADI. V shed 2 bases and J shed 11 bases, with 18 bases lying between them. The CDR3 has 14 residues. DNA for the CDR3: TGCGCCAGCAGTGAGGATCTGCGTACAGGGCAGTACACCTTC. It translates to CASSEDLRTGQYTF.

This clone was seen only once. The CDR3 DNA reads TGTGCCAGCAGCTTAGCGAGATGGCAGGGGATTTACGAGCAGTACTTC. Translation gives CASSLARWQGIYEQYF. The chain recombines TRBV7-2 with TRBJ2-7; a possible D gene is TRBD1 (6 bases). Trimming removed 0 bases from V and 4 bases from J, with 16 bases in between. In germline, CDR1 is SGHTA, CDR2 FQGNSA. The CDR3 runs 16 residues.

The chain is built from TRBV7-2 and TRBJ1-6; TRBD1 agrees at 12 bases. Trimming cost V 5 bases and J 10 bases; bases outside gene matches: 6. Per germline, CDR1 SGHTA and CDR2 FQGNSA. CDR3 length: 15 amino acids. CDR3 amino acids: CASSRGTGGGSPLHF. CDR3 in DNA: TGTGCCAGCAGCCGAGGGACAGGGGGCGGATCACCCCTCCACTTT. The full variable domain, rest sourced from reference TRBV7-2 and TRBJ1-6, is GAGVSQSPSNKVTEKGKDVELRCDPISGHTALYWYRQSLGQGLEFLIYFQGNSAPDKSGLPSDRFSAERTGGSVSTLTIQRTQQEDSAVYLCASSRGTGGGSPLHFGNGTRLTVT.

The chain is built from TRBV19 and TRBJ2-7; 9 bases line up with TRBD1. CDR3 size: 15 residues. The germline V gene has CDR1 LNHDA and CDR2 SQIVND (reference sequence). The junction had 4 bases not matched to a gene; V was cut back by 3 bases and J by 1 base. This CDR3 is CASSMKGTGSYEQYF. In DNA form, the CDR3 reads TGTGCCAGTAGTATGAAGGGGACAGGGTCCTACGAGCAGTACTTC.

This chain links TRBV27 with TRBJ1-3, with 9 bases lining up with TRBD1. Unmatched junction bases numbered 5, after V lost 2 bases and J lost 0 bases. The CDR3 contains 17 residues. Germline lookup yields CDR1 MNHEY and CDR2 SMNVEV (reference sequence). CDR3 in DNA: TGTGCCAGCAGTTTAGGTACAGGGGGCAGCTCTGGAAACACCATATATTTT. Protein: CASSLGTGGSSGNTIYF.

There are a few counts of this clone. The V gene is TRBV5-6, the J gene TRBJ1-2, with TRBD1 matching 8 bases. This CDR3 has 13 amino acids. J lost 8 bases, V lost 2 bases, and 5 bases had no gene match. The germline V gene has CDR1 SGHDT and CDR2 YYEEEE. CDR3 DNA: TGTGCCAGCAGCTTCCCCGACAGGGGAGGCTACACCTTC. This gives the protein CASSFPDRGGYTF.

The chain joins TRBV19 to TRBJ2-7, with 8 bases that match TRBD2. Germline CDR1 reads LNHDA; CDR2 reads SQIVND (reference sequence). The CDR3 has 14 amino acids. The V and J ends lost 6 bases and 2 bases, in that order; junction bases with no gene match: 6. The CDR3 loop reads CASSHIGGAYEQYF. The DNA of the CDR3 is TGTGCCAGTAGCCACATCGGGGGGGCCTACGAGCAGTACTTC.

A few counts support this clone. The chain employs TRBV18 and TRBJ1-2, with D uncertain. The CDR3 is 12 amino acids. Deletions cut 6 bases from V and 3 bases from J, with 8 bases between. Germline loops: CDR1 KGHSH, CDR2 LQKENI. CDR3 region: CASSAYDYGYTF. CDR3 in DNA: TGTGCCAGCTCCGCCTATGACTATGGCTACACCTTC.

The chain recombines TRBV7-9 with TRBJ2-2; D unresolved. V was cut by 0 bases and J by 5 bases, with 4 bases left in between. This CDR3 region has 13 residues. Germline CDR1 SEHNR, CDR2 FQNEAQ (reference sequence). DNA of the CDR3: TGTGCCAGCAGCTTAGCCGGGACCGGGGAGCTGTTTTTT. Protein product: CASSLAGTGELFF.

V is TRBV27 and J is TRBJ2-1, with a possible D match to TRBD1 (6 bases). This CDR3 is built from 13 residues. Germline V gives CDR1 MNHEY, CDR2 SMNVEV (reference sequence). V was cut by 5 bases and J by 9 bases, with 14 bases left in between. CDR3 protein: CASSNTQGREQFF. DNA for the CDR3: TGTGCCAGCAGTAACACACAGGGACGTGAGCAGTTCTTC.

This clone came up once. The chain uses TRBV5-4 and TRBJ2-7; TRBD2 aligns across 9 bases. CDR3 length: 15 amino acids. The junction had 3 bases not matched to a gene; V was cut back by 0 bases and J by 2 bases. CDR1 is SGHNT, CDR2 YYREEE, per germline (reference sequence). The CDR3 DNA reads as TGTGCCAGCAGCTTGGAGGCTAGCGGGACCTACGAGCAGTACTTC. Its translation: CASSLEASGTYEQYF.

The chain joins TRBV27 to TRBJ2-2, with 7 nucleotides matching TRBD2. V dropped 3 bases and J dropped 4; count of bases not matched to a gene: 2. Germline V CDR1 and CDR2: MNHEY, SMNVEV (reference sequence). This CDR3 comprises 14 residues. The CDR3 region has the DNA TGTGCCAGCAGTTTTTCGGGAGGCACCGGGGAGCTGTTTTTT. Protein sequence: CASSFSGGTGELFF.

The chain uses TRBV5-1 and TRBJ2-2; 8 bases are shared with TRBD2. Germline V gene sequence: CDR1 SGHRS, CDR2 YFSETQ. After removal of 4 bases from V and 1 base from J, the junction contained 6 bases not matched to a gene. The CDR3 has 16 residues. DNA of the CDR3: TGCGCCAGCAGCCCGAGGACTAGCAAGAACACCGGGGAGCTGTTTTTT. The encoded protein is CASSPRTSKNTGELFF.

This chain uses TRBV29-1 with TRBJ1-4; D remains unclear. Germline-derived CDR1 and CDR2 are SQVTM and ANQGSEA. V was trimmed by 4 bases and J by 8 bases, leaving 11 bases between them. This CDR3 comprises 12 residues. This CDR3 reads CSVAQYGEKLFF. Written as DNA, the CDR3 is TGCAGCGTTGCACAGTATGGGGAAAAACTGTTTTTT.

This clone was counted only a few times. The chain couples TRBV4-2 to TRBJ2-7; 10 nucleotides match TRBD2. The CDR3 is made up of 16 amino acids. Germline-derived CDR1 and CDR2 are LGHNA and YNFKEQ. V lost 0 bases to trimming and J lost 7 bases; unmatched junction nucleotides: 9. The CDR3 DNA sequence: TGTGCCAGCAGCCAAGATGGCAGCGGGAGGGCGGTAGAGCAGTACTTC. This gives the protein CASSQDGSGRAVEQYF.

The chain combines TRBV4-2 with TRBJ2-6, with a possible D match to TRBD1 (6 bases). Deletions cut 3 bases from V and 0 bases from J, with 15 bases between. CDR3 size: 18 residues. Per the germline V gene, CDR1 is LGHNA and CDR2 is YNFKEQ. CDR3 sequence (DNA): TGTGCCAGCAGCCATGGGGACACGGAAAGCTCTGGGGCCAACGTCCTGACTTTC. Encoded protein: CASSHGDTESSGANVLTF.

The genes are TRBV5-1 and TRBJ2-2, with 9 positions matching TRBD2. Germline trimming cut 5 bases from V and 2 bases from J; bases unmatched to any gene: 1. CDR3 length: 14 residues. The germline V gene has CDR1 SGHRS and CDR2 YFSETQ. CDR3 nucleotide sequence: TGCGCCAGCAGGACTAGCGGAAACACCGGGGAGCTGTTTTTT. It specifies CASRTSGNTGELFF. The full variable domain, with the rest looked up from reference TRBV5-1 and TRBJ2-2, is KAGVTQTPRYLIKTRGQQVTLSCSPISGHRSVSWYQQTPGQGLQFLFEYFSETQRNKGNFPGRFSGRQFSNSRSEMNVSTLELGDSALYLCASRTSGNTGELFFGEGSRLTVL.

The chain carries TRBV5-1 and TRBJ2-7, with 10 bases aligning to TRBD1. CDR3 length: 15 residues. The germline V gene encodes CDR1 SGHRS and CDR2 YFSETQ. Losses at the gene ends were 4 bases for V and 3 bases for J; bases not matched to a gene: 7. This chain's CDR3 is CASSLTGGFYYEQYF. The CDR3 bases are TGCGCCAGCAGCCTGACAGGGGGCTTCTACTACGAGCAGTACTTC. The variable domain in full, with the rest retrieved from reference TRBV5-1 and TRBJ2-7, is KAGVTQTPRYLIKTRGQQVTLSCSPISGHRSVSWYQQTPGQGLQFLFEYFSETQRNKGNFPGRFSGRQFSNSRSEMNVSTLELGDSALYLCASSLTGGFYYEQYFGPGTRLTVT.

The chain joins TRBV5-6 to TRBJ1-2, with 8 nucleotides matching TRBD1. Trimming cost V 4 bases and J 5 bases; bases outside gene matches: 13. Germline lookup yields CDR1 SGHDT and CDR2 YYEEEE. The CDR3 consists of 16 residues. CDR3 residues: CASSTSGTGFGYGYTF. The CDR3 coding sequence is TGTGCCAGCAGCACCTCCGGGACAGGATTTGGGTATGGCTACACCTTC.

This clone was counted a few times. The chain employs TRBV9 and TRBJ2-1; maybe TRBD1 (5 bases). The germline V and J ends were trimmed by 0 bases and 0 bases, with 10 bases remaining between them. The CDR3 is 16 residues long. Germline-derived CDR1 and CDR2 are SGDLS and YYNGEE. CDR3 sequence reads: CASSVEGMSSYNEQFF. In DNA, the CDR3 is TGTGCCAGCAGCGTAGAGGGGATGAGCTCCTACAATGAGCAGTTCTTC. Based on the CDR3 plus reference TRBV9 and TRBJ2-1, the full variable domain is DSGVTQTPKHLITATGQRVTLRCSPRSGDLSVYWYQQSLDQGLQFLIQYYNGEERAKGNILERFSAQQFPDLHSELNLSSLELGDSALYFCASSVEGMSSYNEQFFGPGTRLTVL.

V is TRBV2 and J is TRBJ2-5; 8 nucleotides agree with TRBD2. J lost 5 bases, V lost 1 base, and 9 bases had no gene match. This CDR3 has 16 amino acids. Germline V gives CDR1 SNHLY, CDR2 FYNNEI. The CDR3 region is CASSEDALAGGETQYF. The CDR3, as DNA: TGTGCCAGCAGTGAAGACGCTCTAGCGGGCGGGGAGACCCAGTACTTC. Together with reference TRBV2 and TRBJ2-5, the CDR3 gives the full variable domain: EPEVTQTPSHQVTQMGQEVILRCVPISNHLYFYWYRQILGQKVEFLVSFYNNEISEKSEIFDDQFSVERPDGSNFTLKIRSTKLEDSAMYFCASSEDALAGGETQYFGPGTRLLVL.

The chain has TRBV27 and TRBJ2-7; TRBD2 is a possible D gene (6 bases). The CDR3 contains 15 residues. Germline assignment: CDR1 MNHEY and CDR2 SMNVEV (reference sequence). Trimming pared 6 bases from V and 4 bases from J, leaving 19 bases between. The CDR3 reads CASSLPGTLSYEQYF. The CDR3 DNA reads as TGTGCCAGCAGCCTCCCCGGGACTCTTTCTTACGAGCAGTACTTC.

This chain connects TRBV5-4 to TRBJ1-2, with 10 bases lining up with TRBD1. Per the germline V gene, CDR1 is SGHNT and CDR2 is YYREEE (reference sequence). V was pared by 4 bases and J by 4 bases, with 4 bases of the junction left unmatched. The CDR3 extends over 14 amino acids. The CDR3 spells CASSGRTGGYGYTF. CDR3 bases: TGTGCCAGCAGCGGGCGGACAGGGGGCTATGGCTACACCTTC.